This is a list of T cell receptor beta chains from one sample in a study of T cell clonotyping in hematopoietic cell transplantation. Clones were read by immunoSEQ multiplex PCR, and TCRdb kept only the in-frame ones, dropping some. The table lists several thousand clones, 26% of them singletons. Here the sequenced sample was peripheral blood mononuclear cells, taken 180 days after allogeneic stem cell transplant. The receptors derive from a male patient in his thirties or forties who had an allogeneic stem cell transplant from an unrelated donor, so the T cells may come from the graft donor. Some clones in this sample may be carry-over from other donors' samples. CDR3s include the opening cysteine and the closing phenylalanine or tryptophan. D genes are given only for firm matches. Clone size, where shown, is once, few, many, or a class for clones that have expanded.

TRBV7-8	TRBJ1-5	few	.	16	CASSPYPGQTLPPQHF	TGTGCCAGCAGCCCATACCCAGGACAGACGTTGCCGCCCCAGCATTTT
TRBV15	TRBJ1-2	few	TRBD1	16	CATSRTGSVALGGYTF	TGTGCCACCAGCAGGACAGGGTCGGTTGCGTTGGGCGGCTACACCTTC
TRBV7-2	TRBJ1-5	few	.	17	CASSLGPAGWSNQPQHF	TGTGCCAGCAGCTTAGGCCCGGCAGGGTGGAGCAATCAGCCCCAGCATTTT
TRBV30	TRBJ1-2	.	.	14	CAWSGRLSNYGYTF	TGTGCCTGGAGTGGGAGGTTATCTAACTATGGCTACACCTTC
TRBV4-1	TRBJ2-2	medium-sized	.	16	CASRLSPGASTGELFF	TGCGCCAGCAGGCTCAGCCCGGGGGCCAGCACCGGGGAGCTGTTTTTT
TRBV30	TRBJ2-2	once	.	15	CAWDRSSTGTGELFF	TGTGCCTGGGACCGCTCCTCGACGGGAACCGGGGAGCTGTTTTTT
TRBV4-1	TRBJ2-3	.	TRBD2	16	CASSQDGAGAADTQYF	TGCGCCAGCAGCCAAGATGGAGCGGGAGCGGCAGATACGCAGTATTTT
TRBV30	TRBJ1-2	few	.	13	CAGFFDPDYVSTF	TGTGCCGGCTTTTTCGACCCCGACTATGTTTCCACCTTC
TRBV30	TRBJ1-2	.	TRBD1	14	CAWSITGGNYGYTF	TGTGCCTGGAGTATAACAGGGGGGAACTATGGCTACACCTTC
TRBV6-1	TRBJ2-7	few	TRBD1	14	CASSEGGTGYEQYF	TGTGCCAGCAGTGAAGGTGGGACAGGGTACGAGCAGTACTTC
TRBV27	TRBJ1-2	few	TRBD1	15	CASSFDRAANYGYTF	TGTGCCAGCAGTTTCGACAGGGCAGCTAACTATGGCTACACCTTC
TRBV7-2	TRBJ2-5	few	TRBD1	16	CASSPNRVGGVETQYF	TGTGCCAGCAGCCCCAATAGGGTAGGGGGCGTTGAGACCCAGTACTTC
TRBV7-8	TRBJ2-5	.	TRBD1	13	CASSSDRGGTQYF	TGTGCCAGCAGCTCGGACAGGGGAGGGACCCAGTACTTC
TRBV30	TRBJ2-7	.	.	13	CAWDRDPSYEQYF	TGTGCCTGGGACCGGGACCCCTCCTACGAGCAGTACTTC
TRBV7-2	TRBJ2-7	.	.	15	CASTLRGGGSYEQYF	TGTGCCAGCACCTTGAGGGGGGGAGGCTCCTACGAGCAGTACTTC
TRBV28	TRBJ2-7	.	TRBD1	14	CASSLTGSSYEQYF	TGTGCCAGCAGTTTGACAGGGAGCTCCTACGAGCAGTACTTC
TRBV30	TRBJ1-4	.	TRBD1	13	CAWQGGINEKLFF	TGTGCCTGGCAAGGGGGCATTAATGAAAAACTGTTTTTT
TRBV14	TRBJ1-6	few	TRBD1	14	CASSQWTGGSPLHF	TGTGCCAGCAGCCAATGGACAGGGGGATCACCCCTCCACTTT
TRBV6-5	TRBJ1-2	.	TRBD1	16	CASSYVGTGGGQGYTF	TGTGCCAGCAGTTACGTCGGGACAGGGGGTGGTCAGGGCTACACCTTC
TRBV5-1	TRBJ2-7	few	.	11	CASSSSYEQYF	TGCGCCAGCAGCAGCTCCTACGAGCAGTACTTC
TRBV4-1	TRBJ2-7	.	.	13	CASSFRSSYEQYF	TGCGCCAGCAGCTTCCGCAGCTCCTACGAGCAGTACTTC
TRBV4-1	TRBJ1-1	.	.	13	CASSQGTYAEAFF	TGCGCCAGCAGCCAGGGGACGTACGCTGAAGCTTTCTTT
TRBV30	TRBJ2-2	.	.	13	CAWSAYSTGELFF	TGTGCCTGGAGTGCATACTCCACCGGGGAGCTGTTTTTT
TRBV6-6	TRBJ1-5	few	.	14	CASSSTGANQPQHF	TGTGCCAGCAGTTCCACGGGGGCTAATCAGCCCCAGCATTTT
TRBV30	TRBJ2-5	.	TRBD2	15	CAWLRTSGGGETQYF	TGTGCCTGGCTTAGGACTAGCGGGGGAGGAGAGACCCAGTACTTC
TRBV30	TRBJ1-2	few	TRBD1	15	CAWSAGQGGDYGYTF	TGTGCCTGGAGTGCGGGACAGGGGGGAGACTATGGCTACACCTTC
TRBV7-6	TRBJ2-7	.	TRBD1	13	CASSQGVGYEQYF	TGTGCCAGCAGCCAGGGGGTTGGCTACGAGCAGTACTTC
TRBV4-2	TRBJ2-5	.	.	15	CASSQDRTQSETQYF	TGTGCCAGCAGCCAAGATCGGACTCAATCGGAGACCCAGTACTTC
TRBV7-9	TRBJ1-2	few	.	17	CASSLGLGDLANYGYTF	TGTGCCAGCAGCTTAGGGTTGGGGGACCTCGCTAACTATGGCTACACCTTC
TRBV30	TRBJ1-1	.	.	11	CAWSNPTEAFF	TGTGCCTGGAGTAATCCCACTGAAGCTTTCTTT
TRBV30	TRBJ1-1	.	TRBD1	14	CAWSLGQLNTEAFF	TGTGCCTGGAGCTTGGGACAGCTGAACACTGAAGCTTTCTTT
TRBV30	TRBJ1-2	.	.	12	CAWSVYREGYTF	TGTGCCTGGAGTGTATACAGGGAGGGCTACACCTTC
TRBV15	TRBJ1-5	few	TRBD1	16	CATSRDGGTGYQPQHF	TGTGCCACCAGCAGAGATGGAGGGACAGGTTATCAGCCCCAGCATTTT
TRBV5-4	TRBJ2-1	few	.	13	CASSLGLDQEQFF	TGTGCCAGCAGCCTGGGACTCGACCAGGAGCAGTTCTTC
TRBV15	TRBJ1-4	medium-sized	TRBD1	14	CATSSGQGAEKLFF	TGTGCCACCAGCAGTGGACAGGGTGCTGAAAAACTGTTTTTT
TRBV9	TRBJ2-1	few	TRBD2	17	CASSVTSGIGTYNEQFF	TGTGCCAGCAGCGTAACTAGCGGGATCGGGACCTACAATGAGCAGTTCTTC
TRBV19	TRBJ1-2	.	.	13	CASSLGSWEGYTF	TGTGCCAGTAGTCTGGGATCCTGGGAGGGCTACACCTTC
TRBV30	TRBJ1-3	few	.	12	CAWKWSTYTIYF	TGTGCCTGGAAGTGGTCGACGTACACCATATATTTT
TRBV4-3	TRBJ2-7	few	TRBD1	14	CASSQEFGQGEQYF	TGCGCCAGCAGCCAAGAGTTCGGACAGGGCGAGCAGTACTTC
TRBV19	TRBJ2-5	large	.	12	CATGENQETQYF	TGTGCGACGGGGGAGAACCAAGAGACCCAGTACTTC
TRBV7-2	TRBJ1-5	few	TRBD1	13	CASSYRGGQPQHF	TGTGCCAGCAGCTATAGAGGGGGCCAGCCCCAGCATTTT